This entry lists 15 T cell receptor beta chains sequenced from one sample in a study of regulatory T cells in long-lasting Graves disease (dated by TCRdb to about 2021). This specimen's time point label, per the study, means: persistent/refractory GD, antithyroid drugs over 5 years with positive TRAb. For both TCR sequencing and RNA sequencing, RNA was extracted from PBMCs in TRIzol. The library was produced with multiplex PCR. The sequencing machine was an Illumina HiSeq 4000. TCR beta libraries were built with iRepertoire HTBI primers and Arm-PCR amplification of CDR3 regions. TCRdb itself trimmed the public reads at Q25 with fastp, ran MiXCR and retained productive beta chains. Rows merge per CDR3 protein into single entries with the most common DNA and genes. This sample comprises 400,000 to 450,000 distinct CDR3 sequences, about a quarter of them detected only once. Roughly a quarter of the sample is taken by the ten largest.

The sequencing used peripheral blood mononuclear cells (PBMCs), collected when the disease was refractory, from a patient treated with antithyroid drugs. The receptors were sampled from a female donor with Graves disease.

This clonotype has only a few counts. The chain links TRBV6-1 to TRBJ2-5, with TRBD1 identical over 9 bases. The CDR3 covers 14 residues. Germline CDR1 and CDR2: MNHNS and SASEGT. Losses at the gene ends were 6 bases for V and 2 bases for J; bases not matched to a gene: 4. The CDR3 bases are TGTGCCAGCAGGACAGGGGGGGCTCAAGAGACCCAGTACTTC. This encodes CASRTGGAQETQYF.

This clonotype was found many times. The CDR3, as DNA: TGTGCCAGCAGTGCCTCTAGCGGGAGAAGTCAAGAGACCCAGTACTTC. Amino acids: CASSASSGRSQETQYF. The rearrangement uses TRBV2 and TRBJ2-5, with 10 bases lining up with TRBD2. This CDR3 comprises 16 residues. CDR1 and CDR2 (germline): SNHLY, FYNNEI. The V segment lost 4 bases and the J segment 2 bases; nucleotides outside the gene matches: 7. The whole variable domain, filled in from reference TRBV2 and TRBJ2-5, reads EPEVTQTPSHQVTQMGQEVILRCVPISNHLYFYWYRQILGQKVEFLVSFYNNEISEKSEIFDDQFSVERPDGSNFTLKIRSTKLEDSAMYFCASSASSGRSQETQYFGPGTRLLVL.

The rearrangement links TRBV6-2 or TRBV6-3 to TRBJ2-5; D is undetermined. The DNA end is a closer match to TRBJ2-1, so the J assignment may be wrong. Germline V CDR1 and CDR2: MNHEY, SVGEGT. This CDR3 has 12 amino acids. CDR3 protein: CASSSLWNEQFF. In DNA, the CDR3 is TGTGCCAGCAGTTCCCTATGGAATGAGCAGTTCTTC.

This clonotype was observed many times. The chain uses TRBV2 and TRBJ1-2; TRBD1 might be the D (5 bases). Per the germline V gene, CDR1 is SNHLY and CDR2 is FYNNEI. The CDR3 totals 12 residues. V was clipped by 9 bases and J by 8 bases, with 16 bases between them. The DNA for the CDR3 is TGTGCCAGTAAGCTCCGGGGCCTAGGCTACACCTTC. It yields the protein CASKLRGLGYTF. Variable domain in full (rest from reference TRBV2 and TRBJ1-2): EPEVTQTPSHQVTQMGQEVILRCVPISNHLYFYWYRQILGQKVEFLVSFYNNEISEKSEIFDDQFSVERPDGSNFTLKIRSTKLEDSAMYFCASKLRGLGYTFGSGTRLTVV.

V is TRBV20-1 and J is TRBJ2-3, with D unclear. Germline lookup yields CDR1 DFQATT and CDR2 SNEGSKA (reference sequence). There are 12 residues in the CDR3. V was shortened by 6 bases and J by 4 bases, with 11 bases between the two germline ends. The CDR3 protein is CSASTEPDTQYF. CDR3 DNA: TGCAGTGCGTCGACTGAACCAGATACGCAGTATTTT.

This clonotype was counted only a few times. The CDR3 coding sequence is TGCGCCAGCAGCACCGGGACTAGCGGGAAGACCGCCTACGAGCAGTACTTC. It translates to CASSTGTSGKTAYEQYF. The rearrangement uses TRBV5-1 and TRBJ2-7, with TRBD2 matching 13 bases. This CDR3 is 17 amino acids long. The V and J ends lost 4 bases and 2 bases, in that order; junction bases with no gene match: 9. CDR1 and CDR2 from the germline V gene are SGHRS and YFSETQ.

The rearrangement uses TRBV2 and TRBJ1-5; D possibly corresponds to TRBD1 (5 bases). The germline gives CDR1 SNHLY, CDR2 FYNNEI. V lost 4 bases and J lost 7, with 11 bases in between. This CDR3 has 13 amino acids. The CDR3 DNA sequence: TGTGCCAGCAGTGGGGACCGAAGGCAGCCCCAGCATTTT. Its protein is CASSGDRRQPQHF.

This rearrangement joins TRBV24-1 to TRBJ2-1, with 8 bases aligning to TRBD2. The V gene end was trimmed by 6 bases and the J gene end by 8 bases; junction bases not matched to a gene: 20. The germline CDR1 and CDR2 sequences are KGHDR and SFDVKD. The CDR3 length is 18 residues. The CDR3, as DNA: TGTGCCACCAGTTCCAGAGTGATAACGGGAGGGCCTGGCTATGAGCAGTTCTTC. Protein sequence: CATSSRVITGGPGYEQFF.

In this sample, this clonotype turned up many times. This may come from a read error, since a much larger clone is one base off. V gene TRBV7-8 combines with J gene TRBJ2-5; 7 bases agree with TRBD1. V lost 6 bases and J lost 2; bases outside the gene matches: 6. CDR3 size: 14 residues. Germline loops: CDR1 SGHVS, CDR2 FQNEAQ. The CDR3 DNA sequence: TGTGCCAGCAGTTCTCACAGGGGACAAGAGACCCAGTACTTC. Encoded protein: CASSSHRGQETQYF.

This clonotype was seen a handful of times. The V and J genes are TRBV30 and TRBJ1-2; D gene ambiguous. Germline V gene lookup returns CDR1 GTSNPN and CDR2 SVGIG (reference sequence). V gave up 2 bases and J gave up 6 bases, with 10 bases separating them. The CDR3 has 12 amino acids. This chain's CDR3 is CAWSPGSDGYTF. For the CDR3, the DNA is TGTGCCTGGAGTCCCGGTTCAGATGGCTACACCTTC.

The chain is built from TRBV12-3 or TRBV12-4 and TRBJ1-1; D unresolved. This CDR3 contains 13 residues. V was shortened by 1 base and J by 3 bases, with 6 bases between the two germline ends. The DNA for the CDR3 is TGTGCCAGCAGTTTAGTCCCGGACACTGAAGCTTTCTTT. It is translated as CASSLVPDTEAFF.

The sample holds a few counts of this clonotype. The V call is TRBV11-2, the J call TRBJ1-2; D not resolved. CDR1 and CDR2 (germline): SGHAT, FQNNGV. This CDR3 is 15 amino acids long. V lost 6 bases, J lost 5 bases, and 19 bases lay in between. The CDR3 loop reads CASSPLWRETYGYTF. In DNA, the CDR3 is TGTGCCAGCAGTCCTCTCTGGAGGGAGACATATGGCTACACCTTC. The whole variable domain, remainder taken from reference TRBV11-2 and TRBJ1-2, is EAGVAQSPRYKIIEKRQSVAFWCNPISGHATLYWYQQILGQGPKLLIQFQNNGVVDDSQLPKDRFSAERLKGVDSTLKIQPAKLEDSAVYLCASSPLWRETYGYTFGSGTRLTVV.

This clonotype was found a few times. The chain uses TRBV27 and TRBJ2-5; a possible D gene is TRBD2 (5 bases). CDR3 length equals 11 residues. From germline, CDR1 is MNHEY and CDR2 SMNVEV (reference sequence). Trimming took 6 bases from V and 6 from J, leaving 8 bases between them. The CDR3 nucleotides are TGTGCCAGCAGAGAGGGCAAGACCCAGTACTTC. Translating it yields CASREGKTQYF.

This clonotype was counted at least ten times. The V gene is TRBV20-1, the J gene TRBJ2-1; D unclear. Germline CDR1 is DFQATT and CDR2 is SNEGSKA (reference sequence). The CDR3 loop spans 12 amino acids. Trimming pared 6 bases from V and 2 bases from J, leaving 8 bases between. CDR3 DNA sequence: TGCAGTGCCCGCCTTACCTACAATGAGCAGTTCTTC. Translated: CSARLTYNEQFF.

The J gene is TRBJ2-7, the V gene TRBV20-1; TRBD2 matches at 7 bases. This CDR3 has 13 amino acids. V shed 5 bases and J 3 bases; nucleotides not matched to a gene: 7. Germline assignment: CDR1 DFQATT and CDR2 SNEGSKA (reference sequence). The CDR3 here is CSAPGTNYYEQYF. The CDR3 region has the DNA TGCAGTGCTCCCGGGACTAATTACTACGAGCAGTACTTC.